This T cell receptor (beta chain) was identified in a study of blood T cell repertoires in COVID-19. Data came from immunoSEQ multiplex PCR; TCRdb stores just in-frame clones and leaves some out. The top ten hold 3% of the sample, which has about 270,000 clones, about 88% seen once. Unmatched junction bases numbered 3, after V lost 4 bases and J lost 3 bases. Per germline, CDR1 SGDLS and CDR2 YYNGEE. The CDR3 has 15 amino acids. This sequence originates from a woman aged 45-60 years who had recovered from COVID-19. The material sequenced was PBMCs or T cells enriched from blood (not recorded which). The rearrangement uses TRBV9 and TRBJ2-1, with TRBD1 identical over 11 bases. The CDR3 coding sequence is TGTGCCAGCAGCCCGGGGACAGGGGGCTACAATGAGCAGTTCTTC. It translates to CASSPGTGGYNEQFF.